The 8 T cell receptor beta chains given below trace back to one sample, sequenced in a study of CD8 T cells in ankylosing spondylitis. Study-wide results and limits: Ankylosing spondylitis blood appeared to carry a characteristic TCR beta motif of 7 or 8 highly homologous variants.

Via MiXCR, TCRdb re-called the 5' RACE reads, giving one row per CDR3 protein. The data hold 330,000 or so distinct CDR3 sequences, with under 8.5% observed a single time. Their cognate antigens are unknown. Sequenced: blood, either unsorted or a sorted T cell fraction (not recorded which). These receptors came from a male donor with ankylosing spondylitis.

This clonotype has just a few counts. The rearrangement links TRBV20-1 to TRBJ1-1, with D tentatively TRBD1 (6 bases). The CDR3 runs 14 residues. Germline CDR1 and CDR2: DFQATT and SNEGSKA (reference sequence). Trimming cost V 0 bases and J 5 bases, with 13 bases left between them. In DNA form, the CDR3 reads TGCAGTGCTAGAGATCGTCAGGGGTGGACTGAAGCTTTCTTT. As protein: CSARDRQGWTEAFF.

The chain joins TRBV4-3 to TRBJ2-7, with TRBD1 identical over 9 bases. This CDR3 is 16 amino acids long. Germline V CDR1 and CDR2: LGHNA, YSLEER. J lost 1 base, V lost 3 bases, and 7 bases had no gene match. For the CDR3, the DNA is TGCGCCAGCAGCCACGGACAGGGGCCCGCGTCCTACGAGCAGTACTTC. Encoded protein: CASSHGQGPASYEQYF.

This sequence joins TRBV5-1 and TRBJ1-2; 11 nucleotides line up with TRBD1. J lost 4 bases, V lost 4 bases, and 6 bases had no gene match. Per the germline V gene, CDR1 is SGHRS and CDR2 is YFSETQ. This CDR3 has 15 residues. Here the CDR3 DNA reads TGCGCCAGCAGCGACCGGGACAGGGGGAGCTATGGCTACACCTTC. This translates into CASSDRDRGSYGYTF.

This clonotype was counted a few times. The rearrangement joins TRBV29-1 to TRBJ2-3; 10 nucleotides match TRBD2. V shed 2 bases and J 5 bases; nucleotides not matched to a gene: 7. CDR1 is SQVTM and CDR2 is ANQGSEA in the germline V gene. The CDR3 runs to 15 residues. The CDR3 DNA reads as TGCAGCGTTGAACCTAGCGGGGGTGTGGGAGATACGCAGTATTTT. This gives the protein CSVEPSGGVGDTQYF.

This clonotype was seen many times. The V gene is TRBV12-3 or TRBV12-4, the J gene TRBJ2-7; 13 bases match TRBD2. The CDR3 runs to 14 residues. Trimming at V came to 5 bases and at J to 6 bases, leaving 4 bases not matched to a gene. The CDR3 reads CASSKLAGGREQYF. In DNA, the CDR3 is TGTGCCAGCAGTAAACTAGCGGGAGGGCGCGAGCAGTACTTC.

The chain links TRBV7-3 to TRBJ2-1; TRBD1 is a possible D gene (5 bases). CDR3 length: 15 residues. The ends were cut back, 5 bases at V and 0 bases at J, with 11 bases in the middle. CDR1 is SGHTA and CDR2 is FQGTGA in the germline V gene. The CDR3, as DNA: TGTGCCAGCAGCCCCCGACAGAGCTCCTACAATGAGCAGTTCTTC. Encoded protein: CASSPRQSSYNEQFF.

This clonotype was seen ten or more times. The chain employs TRBV12-3 or TRBV12-4 and TRBJ2-3, with a possible D match to TRBD2 (5 bases). Trimming stripped 4 bases from V and 4 bases from J, with 15 bases between. The CDR3 runs 15 residues. The CDR3 sequence: CASSSHGGGADTQYF. In DNA, the CDR3 is TGTGCCAGCAGTTCTCACGGCGGAGGCGCAGATACGCAGTATTTT.

The chain has TRBV11-1 and TRBJ2-5; TRBD2 might be the D (6 bases). With 3 bases removed from V and 4 bases from J, the gap between germline ends came to 9 bases. The length of the CDR3 is 13 residues. Looked up from germline, CDR1 is SGHAT and CDR2 is FQDESV (reference sequence). The CDR3 DNA sequence: TGTGCCAGCAGCTTCGGACTACCAGAGACCCAGTACTTC. Translating it yields CASSFGLPETQYF.